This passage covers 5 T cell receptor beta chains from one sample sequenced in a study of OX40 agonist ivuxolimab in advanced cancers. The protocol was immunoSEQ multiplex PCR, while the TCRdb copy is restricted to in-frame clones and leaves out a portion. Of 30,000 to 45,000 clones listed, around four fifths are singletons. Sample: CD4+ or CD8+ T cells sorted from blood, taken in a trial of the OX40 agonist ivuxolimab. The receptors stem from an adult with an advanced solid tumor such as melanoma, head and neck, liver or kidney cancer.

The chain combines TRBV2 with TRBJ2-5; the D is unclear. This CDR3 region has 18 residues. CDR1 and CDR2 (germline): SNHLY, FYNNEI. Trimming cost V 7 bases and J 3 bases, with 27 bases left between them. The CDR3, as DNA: TGTGCCAGCAATCTTAACCCACTCGTTAATTACCTGGAAGAGACCCAGTACTTC. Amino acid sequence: CASNLNPLVNYLEETQYF.

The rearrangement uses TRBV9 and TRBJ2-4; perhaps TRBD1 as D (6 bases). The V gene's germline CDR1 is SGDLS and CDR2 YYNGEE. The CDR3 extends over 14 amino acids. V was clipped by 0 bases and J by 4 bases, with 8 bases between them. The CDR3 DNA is TGTGCCAGCAGCGTAGGTCAGGGGAAAAACATTCAGTACTTC. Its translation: CASSVGQGKNIQYF.

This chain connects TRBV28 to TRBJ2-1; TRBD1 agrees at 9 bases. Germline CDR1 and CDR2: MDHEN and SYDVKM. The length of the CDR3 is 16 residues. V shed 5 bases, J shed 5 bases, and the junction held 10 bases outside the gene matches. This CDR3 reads CASSLSGTGLNNEQFF. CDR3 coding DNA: TGTGCCAGCAGTCTTTCCGGGACAGGGCTAAACAATGAGCAGTTCTTC.

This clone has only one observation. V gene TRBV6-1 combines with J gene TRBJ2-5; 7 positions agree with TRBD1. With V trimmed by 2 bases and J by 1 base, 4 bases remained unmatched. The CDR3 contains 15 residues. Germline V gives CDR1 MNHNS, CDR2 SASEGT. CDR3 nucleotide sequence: TGTGCCAGCAGTGAATGGGGACAGATCCAAGAGACCCAGTACTTC. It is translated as CASSEWGQIQETQYF.

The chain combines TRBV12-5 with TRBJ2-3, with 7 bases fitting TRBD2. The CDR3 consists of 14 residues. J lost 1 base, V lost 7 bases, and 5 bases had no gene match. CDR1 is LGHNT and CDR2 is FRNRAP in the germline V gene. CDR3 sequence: CASAGGYGTDTQYF. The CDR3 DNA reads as TGTGCTAGTGCCGGGGGGTATGGCACAGATACGCAGTATTTT.